Listed below are T cell receptor beta chains from one sample, sequenced in a study of blood T cell repertoires in COVID-19. This table comes from immunoSEQ multiplex PCR, and its TCRdb copy is limited to in-frame clones, with some not included. The data contain some 260,000 clones, about 91% of them singletons. Material for sequencing was peripheral blood. The source is a man older than 75 with acute or convalescent COVID-19. CDR3s include the opening cysteine and the closing phenylalanine or tryptophan. A D gene is named only where the DNA matches it firmly. Rows may omit the clone size; those that give it use once, few, many or a size class.

clone_size	v_call	d_call	j_call	cdr3_aa	cdr3_nt
.	TRBV13	.	TRBJ2-7	CASSLLPGEQYF	TGTGCCAGCAGCCTACTTCCCGGGGAGCAGTACTTC
few	TRBV27	.	TRBJ1-1	CASSLSSTGRTEAFF	TGTGCCAGCAGTTTATCGAGTACAGGGAGAACTGAAGCTTTCTTT
.	TRBV20-1	.	TRBJ2-1	CSARQRLEQFF	TGCAGTGCTAGGCAGCGCCTTGAGCAGTTCTTC
.	TRBV28	TRBD2	TRBJ2-5	CASTLGGVRETQYF	TGTGCCAGCACCTTGGGGGGGGTGAGGGAGACCCAGTACTTC
.	TRBV11-3	TRBD2	TRBJ2-1	CASSLGTSANEQFF	TGTGCCAGCAGCCTCGGGACTAGCGCTAATGAGCAGTTCTTC
once	TRBV6-4	TRBD2	TRBJ2-1	CASSGSGGFNEQFF	TGTGCCAGCAGCGGTAGCGGGGGGTTCAATGAGCAGTTCTTC
.	TRBV5-4	TRBD1	TRBJ2-7	CASSGGQRPYEQYF	TGTGCCAGCAGCGGGGGACAGAGGCCCTACGAGCAGTACTTC
.	TRBV4-1	TRBD1	TRBJ2-7	CASSPRSRTGTGEQYF	TGCGCCAGCAGCCCGAGGTCAAGGACAGGGACTGGCGAGCAGTACTTC
.	TRBV2	.	TRBJ1-5	CATTQGSNQPQHF	TGTGCCACCACCCAGGGGAGCAATCAGCCCCAGCATTTT
.	TRBV19	.	TRBJ2-1	CASSAGQPYNEQFF	TGTGCCAGTAGTGCGGGACAGCCCTACAATGAGCAGTTCTTC
.	TRBV28	TRBD1	TRBJ1-2	CASSFRGQGATGYTF	TGTGCCAGCAGTTTCCGGGGGCAGGGGGCGACGGGCTACACCTTC
once	TRBV10-2	TRBD2	TRBJ2-7	CASSESSGRPNPFEQYF	TGCGCCAGCAGTGAGTCTAGCGGGAGGCCTAACCCTTTCGAGCAGTACTTC
once	TRBV25-1	.	TRBJ2-7	CASSAREAGQYF	TGTGCCAGCAGTGCCCGTGAAGCCGGGCAGTACTTC
.	TRBV5-5	.	TRBJ1-5	CASRQDLSNQPQHF	TGTGCCAGCCGACAGGACCTCAGCAATCAGCCCCAGCATTTT
.	TRBV27	.	TRBJ1-1	CASSSPRQGGNTEAFF	TGTGCCAGCAGTTCCCCGCGGCAGGGAGGGAACACTGAAGCTTTCTTT
.	TRBV28	TRBD1	TRBJ2-2	CASKTGGSNTGELFF	TGTGCCAGCAAAACAGGGGGCTCGAACACCGGGGAGCTGTTTTTT
once	TRBV9	TRBD1	TRBJ1-6	CASSAVQGANSPLHF	TGTGCCAGCAGCGCGGTACAGGGGGCGAATTCACCCCTCCACTTT
.	TRBV7-2	.	TRBJ1-1	CASNLMNTEAFF	TGTGCCAGCAACCTAATGAACACTGAAGCTTTCTTT